Below, 28 T cell receptor beta chains from the same sample are listed, as sequenced in a study of OX40 agonist ivuxolimab in advanced cancers. Sequencing was performed with immunoSEQ multiplex PCR; in TCRdb, only in-frame clones are kept and a portion is missing. The sample lists 90,000 to 130,000 clones, under 95% occurring once. The material was CD4+ or CD8+ T cells sorted from blood, obtained in a trial of the OX40 agonist ivuxolimab. The origin of the receptors is an adult with an advanced solid tumor such as melanoma, head and neck, liver or kidney cancer.

The chain is built from TRBV10-3 and TRBJ1-2, with unresolved D. This CDR3 has 14 residues. Per the germline V gene, CDR1 is ENHRY and CDR2 is SYGVKD. The germline V and J ends were trimmed by 5 bases and 9 bases, with 19 bases remaining between them. DNA of the CDR3: TGTGCCATCAGTACGGTGTCGGCGTCTGATAGCTACACCTTC. It encodes CAISTVSASDSYTF.

The chain carries TRBV19 and TRBJ2-7; possible D gene TRBD2, 6 bases. Trimming removed 5 bases at V and 4 bases at J, with 18 bases between. The CDR3 is 15 residues long. From germline, CDR1 is LNHDA and CDR2 SQIVND (reference sequence). The DNA of the CDR3 is TGTGCCAGTAGTTCGCAGCTTGGAGGGGAGTACGAGCAGTACTTC. Translation gives CASSSQLGGEYEQYF.

V gene TRBV25-1 combines with J gene TRBJ2-5; 8 bases are shared with TRBD2. The CDR3 totals 16 residues. CDR1 MGHDK and CDR2 SYGVNS come from the germline V gene. J lost 0 bases, V lost 2 bases, and 5 bases had no gene match. CDR3 amino acids: CASSELGRGDQETQYF. CDR3 DNA sequence: TGTGCCAGCAGTGAACTAGGGCGGGGGGACCAAGAGACCCAGTACTTC. Using reference TRBV25-1 and TRBJ2-5 for the parts outside the CDR3, the full variable domain is EADIYQTPRYLVIGTGKKITLECSQTMGHDKMYWYQQDPGMELHLIHYSYGVNSTEKGDLSSESTVSRIRTEHFPLTLESARPSHTSQYLCASSELGRGDQETQYFGPGTRLLVL.

The gene calls are TRBV30 and TRBJ2-1; D possibly corresponds to TRBD2 (6 bases). Germline values: CDR1 GTSNPN, CDR2 SVGIG (reference sequence). Trimming removed 0 bases from V and 8 bases from J, with 11 bases in between. The length of the CDR3 is 13 residues. CDR3 nucleotides: TGTGCCTGGAGTGTACGACCGGGAGATGAGCAGTTCTTC. It specifies CAWSVRPGDEQFF.

This chain links TRBV5-6 with TRBJ2-1, with D perhaps assigned TRBD1 or TRBD2 (5 bases each). CDR1 is SGHDT, CDR2 YYEEEE, per germline. The CDR3 spans 17 residues. The ends were cut back, 1 base at V and 7 bases at J, with 21 bases in the middle. This chain's CDR3 is CASSLLKGRVGTNEQFF. The CDR3 bases are TGTGCCAGCAGCTTGTTGAAGGGACGGGTCGGAACTAATGAGCAGTTCTTC.

This chain links TRBV6-6 with TRBJ2-5; 9 bases line up with TRBD2. The J segment lost 5 bases and the V segment lost 5 bases, leaving 12 bases of the junction unmatched. CDR1 is MNHNY, CDR2 SVGAGI, per germline (reference sequence). There are 16 residues in the CDR3. The CDR3 DNA is TGTGCCAGCAGTGGATCTTCGCGGGGGGGGCTGGAGACCCAGTACTTC. Its translation: CASSGSSRGGLETQYF.

CDR3 nucleotide sequence: TGTGCCAGCAAAGACTACTCCTATAATTCACCCCTCCACTTT. This sequence encodes CASKDYSYNSPLHF. The rearrangement links TRBV2 to TRBJ1-6; D not resolved. This CDR3 has 14 amino acids. Looked up from germline, CDR1 is SNHLY and CDR2 is FYNNEI. The V end lost 7 bases, the J end lost 0 bases, and 7 bases lay between the germline ends.

This clone was detected a few times. The V call is TRBV7-8, the J call TRBJ1-5, with D unresolved. The V gene's germline CDR1 is SGHVS and CDR2 FQNEAQ. CDR3 size: 15 residues. Trimming removed 1 base at V and 4 bases at J, with 11 bases between. DNA for the CDR3: TGTGCCAGCAGCTTAGGACGGTCCGGTAATCAGCCCCAGCATTTT. Its protein is CASSLGRSGNQPQHF.

CDR3 in amino acids: CASSAPTSGGANEQFF. The DNA of the CDR3 is TGTGCCAGTAGTGCCCCGACTAGCGGGGGGGCGAATGAGCAGTTCTTC. The chain combines TRBV19 with TRBJ2-1; TRBD2 aligns across 14 bases. V was clipped by 5 bases and J by 7 bases; unmatched bases: 7. Germline loops: CDR1 LNHDA, CDR2 SQIVND (reference sequence). The CDR3 spans 16 residues.

The genes are TRBV11-1 and TRBJ2-6; maybe TRBD1 (5 bases). Germline loops: CDR1 SGHAT, CDR2 FQDESV (reference sequence). Trimming removed 5 bases from V and 0 bases from J, with 17 bases in between. The length of the CDR3 is 18 residues. CDR3 sequence: CASSRRQILISGANVLTF. Here the CDR3 DNA reads TGTGCCAGCAGCCGAAGACAGATTTTAATCTCTGGGGCCAACGTCCTGACTTTC.

This chain connects TRBV7-8 to TRBJ2-7; TRBD1 or TRBD2 may be the D gene (6 bases each). The CDR3 covers 16 residues. With 1 base removed from V and 2 bases from J, the gap between germline ends came to 15 bases. In germline, CDR1 is SGHVS, CDR2 FQNEAQ. The CDR3 spells CASSLVGGRVPYEQYF. CDR3 DNA: TGTGCCAGCAGCTTAGTTGGGGGGCGGGTACCCTACGAGCAGTACTTC.

This chain links TRBV6-5 with TRBJ1-4, with D uncertain. V lost 5 bases to trimming and J lost 13 bases, with 17 bases between them. Germline V gives CDR1 MNHEY, CDR2 SVGAGI. The CDR3 spans 13 residues. The CDR3 nucleotides read TGTGCCAGCAGTGCCCCGGAGGCGGTGTCACTGTTTTTT. This gives the protein CASSAPEAVSLFF.

The J gene is TRBJ2-7, the V gene TRBV19; D remains unclear. Trimming cost V 5 bases and J 6 bases, with 8 bases left between them. This CDR3 spans 11 amino acids. Germline V gene data show CDR1 as LNHDA and CDR2 as SQIVND (reference sequence). The DNA for the CDR3 is TGTGCCAGTAGTCTCGGATTCGAGCAGTACTTC. This sequence encodes CASSLGFEQYF. Variable domain in full (rest from reference TRBV19 and TRBJ2-7): DGGITQSPKYLFRKEGQNVTLSCEQNLNHDAMYWYRQDPGQGLRLIYYSQIVNDFQKGDIAEGYSVSREKKESFPLTVTSAQKNPTAFYLCASSLGFEQYFGPGTRLTVT.

A word on this clone: Within the sample, other DNA sequences also encode this same CDR3. This rearrangement joins TRBV9 to TRBJ2-3; D might be TRBD2 (5 bases). Trimming stripped 0 bases from V and 6 bases from J, with 8 bases between. Germline V gene data show CDR1 as SGDLS and CDR2 as YYNGEE. The CDR3 loop spans 13 amino acids. For the CDR3, the DNA is TGTGCCAGCAGCGTAGGTCCGGGGGATACGCAGTATTTT. It yields the protein CASSVGPGDTQYF. The entire variable domain, with the rest obtained from reference TRBV9 and TRBJ2-3, is as follows: DSGVTQTPKHLITATGQRVTLRCSPRSGDLSVYWYQQSLDQGLQFLIQYYNGEERAKGNILERFSAQQFPDLHSELNLSSLELGDSALYFCASSVGPGDTQYFGPGTRLTVL.

The V and J genes are TRBV20-1 and TRBJ2-1, with D possibly being TRBD1 (5 bases). The CDR3 length is 11 residues. V was trimmed by 6 bases and J by 8 bases, leaving 11 bases between them. Germline V gene lookup returns CDR1 DFQATT and CDR2 SNEGSKA (reference sequence). CDR3 bases: TGCAGTGCGACACAGGATTATGAGCAGTTCTTC. It specifies CSATQDYEQFF.

This clone has just one count. V and J are TRBV23-1 and TRBJ2-7, with D unclear. TRBV23-1 is an open reading frame whose function is uncertain. The CDR3 extends over 14 amino acids. V was shortened by 3 bases and J by 0 bases, with 9 bases between the two germline ends. This CDR3 reads CASSHETCSYEQYF. The DNA of the CDR3 is TGCGCCAGCAGTCATGAAACTTGCTCCTACGAGCAGTACTTC.

This sequence joins TRBV14 and TRBJ2-3; D is perhaps TRBD2 (5 bases). CDR1 is SGHDN and CDR2 is FVKESK in the germline V gene. Trimming took 0 bases from V and 3 from J, leaving 7 bases between them. The CDR3 is 14 amino acids. CDR3 DNA: TGTGCCAGCAGCCAAGATTTAGCGACAGATACGCAGTATTTT. Translation: CASSQDLATDTQYF.

In this sample, this clone turned up once. The genes are TRBV15 and TRBJ1-2; maybe TRBD1 (6 bases). Germline V lookup: CDR1 LNHNV, CDR2 YYDKDF (reference sequence). Trimming shortened V by 2 bases and J by 0 bases, and 13 bases separated the two germline ends. This CDR3 contains 16 residues. The DNA of the CDR3 is TGTGCCACCAGCAGAAAGGGGGAGGTATCTAACTATGGCTACACCTTC. Protein sequence: CATSRKGEVSNYGYTF.

J is TRBJ1-5 and V is TRBV5-5; 7 bases line up with TRBD1. Germline V gene sequence: CDR1 SGHKS, CDR2 YYEKEE (reference sequence). With 4 bases clipped from V and 4 bases from J, the junction kept 8 bases outside the gene matches. CDR3 length: 15 residues. The CDR3 here is CASSGGTVPNQPQHF. CDR3 in DNA: TGTGCCAGCAGCGGGGGGACAGTCCCTAATCAGCCCCAGCATTTT.

The chain recombines TRBV6-1 with TRBJ2-1; tentative D call: TRBD2 (5 bases). With 2 bases removed from V and 2 bases from J, the gap between germline ends came to 13 bases. Germline-derived CDR1 and CDR2 are MNHNS and SASEGT. The CDR3 runs to 16 residues. The CDR3: CASSEINRLPYNEQFF. The CDR3 bases are TGTGCCAGCAGTGAAATAAATAGACTACCCTACAATGAGCAGTTCTTC.

CDR3 DNA: TGTGCCAGCAGCTCCTACGGGGGCTTTGCTTTCTTT. It is translated as CASSSYGGFAFF. V and J are TRBV7-2 and TRBJ1-1; possible D gene TRBD1, 6 bases. CDR1 is SGHTA, CDR2 FQGNSA, per germline. V lost 4 bases and J 11 bases, leaving 14 bases between the germline ends. The CDR3 extends over 12 amino acids.

The gene calls are TRBV11-3 and TRBJ2-5; 7 bases fit TRBD2. Germline CDR1 SGHNT, CDR2 YENEEA. The CDR3 has 16 amino acids. The V gene end was trimmed by 4 bases and the J gene end by 0 bases; junction bases not matched to a gene: 8. The CDR3 nucleotides are TGTGCCAGCAGCTCTGGGGTTGGGGGGGACCAAGAGACCCAGTACTTC. This codes for CASSSGVGGDQETQYF.

This chain connects TRBV19 to TRBJ1-2, with D unclear. With 10 bases removed from V and 10 bases from J, the gap between germline ends came to 25 bases. The CDR3 has 14 residues. Per the germline V gene, CDR1 is LNHDA and CDR2 is SQIVND (reference sequence). The CDR3 loop is CATNPSGQTSFYTF. CDR3 nucleotide sequence: TGTGCCACCAACCCGAGCGGCCAAACGAGTTTCTACACCTTC.

The rearrangement uses TRBV2 and TRBJ1-2; D is uncertain. Trimming removed 2 bases at V and 3 bases at J, with 7 bases between. This CDR3 has 13 residues. Germline V gene lookup returns CDR1 SNHLY and CDR2 FYNNEI. The CDR3 is CASSETEHYGYTF. CDR3 coding DNA: TGTGCCAGCAGTGAAACTGAGCACTATGGCTACACCTTC.

The gene calls are TRBV19 and TRBJ2-7; D possibly corresponds to TRBD1 (5 bases). V shed 5 bases and J shed 6 bases, with 8 bases lying between them. CDR1 and CDR2 from the germline V gene are LNHDA and SQIVND (reference sequence). The CDR3 contains 11 residues. CDR3 in amino acids: CASSLGVEQYF. CDR3 DNA: TGTGCCAGTAGTTTAGGGGTCGAGCAGTACTTC.

A note on this clone: The conserved phenylalanine or tryptophan normally closing the CDR3 is absent here, so this likely arose from a read error. This chain links TRBV9 with TRBJ2-7; TRBD1 matches 12 bases. The CDR3 spans 16 residues. Germline-derived CDR1 and CDR2 are SGDLS and YYNGEE. The junction had 5 bases not matched to a gene; V was cut back by 3 bases and J by 1 base. CDR3: CASSARDRGLSYEQYL. CDR3 sequence (DNA): TGTGCCAGCAGCGCCAGGGACAGGGGGCTATCCTACGAGCAGTACCTC.

V gene TRBV30 combines with J gene TRBJ2-3; D remains unclear. The germline CDR1 and CDR2 sequences are GTSNPN and SVGIG (reference sequence). The V gene lost 0 bases and the J gene lost 0 bases, with 4 bases spanning the gap. This CDR3 is 13 amino acids long. The CDR3 sequence: CAWSVQSTDTQYF. CDR3 DNA: TGTGCCTGGAGTGTACAAAGCACAGATACGCAGTATTTT.

The CDR3, as DNA: TGTGCCAGCGGAAGTAAGATCCACGAGCAGTACTTC. This gives the protein CASGSKIHEQYF. The V call is TRBV6-5, the J call TRBJ2-7; unclear D gene. The CDR3 is 12 residues long. CDR1 is MNHEY and CDR2 is SVGAGI in the germline V gene. V was pared by 8 bases and J by 5 bases, with 13 bases between.